This note documents a single T cell receptor beta chain sequence. Its antigen is currently unknown. CDR3 length equals 14 residues. The germline V and J ends were trimmed by 0 bases and 0 bases, with 7 bases remaining between them. CDR1 and CDR2 from the germline V gene are SGDLS and YYNGEE. Clones were sequenced by immunoSEQ multiplex PCR, and TCRdb holds only the in-frame ones, with some missing. Of about 33,000 clones in the sample, around 90% were seen once. This record comes from a study of T cells in localized non-small cell lung cancer. Study findings and constraints: Those with higher blood T cell density had longer overall survival. Adjacent uninvolved lung had the highest clonality, suggesting focused antigen responses.

This chain connects TRBV9 to TRBJ2-7; D call uncertain. The material was peripheral blood, obtained before any cancer treatment. The TCR comes from a man aged 40 to 69 with stage I lung adenocarcinoma. The CDR3 spells CASSVDPSSYEQYF. As DNA, the CDR3 is TGTGCCAGCAGCGTAGACCCCAGCTCCTACGAGCAGTACTTC.